This TCR beta chain emerged from a study of cytomegalovirus exposure and HLA in healthy donors. Study-wide findings and caveats: CMV serostatus was the sole immune exposure data available.

The germline V and J ends were trimmed by 5 bases and 3 bases, with 7 bases remaining between them. The CDR3 runs 12 residues. Germline CDR1 and CDR2: MNHNS and SASEGT. As regards this clone: Antigen: not known.

The PCR was carried out with 60 Vbeta primers and 13 Jbeta primers. Sequencing used immunoSEQ multiplex PCR; TCRdb keeps in-frame clones, though not all of them. Counted here are 100,000 to 120,000 clones, approximately 86% occurring once; the ten biggest clones make up 1.5% to 2%. Material for sequencing was PBMCs. The V call is TRBV6-1, the J call TRBJ1-1; perhaps TRBD1 as D (5 bases). This clonotype was sampled from a middle-aged man in good health and CMV-seronegative. The CDR3 region is CASSSTDTEAFF. CDR3 DNA: TGTGCCAGCAGTTCGACAGACACTGAAGCTTTCTTT.